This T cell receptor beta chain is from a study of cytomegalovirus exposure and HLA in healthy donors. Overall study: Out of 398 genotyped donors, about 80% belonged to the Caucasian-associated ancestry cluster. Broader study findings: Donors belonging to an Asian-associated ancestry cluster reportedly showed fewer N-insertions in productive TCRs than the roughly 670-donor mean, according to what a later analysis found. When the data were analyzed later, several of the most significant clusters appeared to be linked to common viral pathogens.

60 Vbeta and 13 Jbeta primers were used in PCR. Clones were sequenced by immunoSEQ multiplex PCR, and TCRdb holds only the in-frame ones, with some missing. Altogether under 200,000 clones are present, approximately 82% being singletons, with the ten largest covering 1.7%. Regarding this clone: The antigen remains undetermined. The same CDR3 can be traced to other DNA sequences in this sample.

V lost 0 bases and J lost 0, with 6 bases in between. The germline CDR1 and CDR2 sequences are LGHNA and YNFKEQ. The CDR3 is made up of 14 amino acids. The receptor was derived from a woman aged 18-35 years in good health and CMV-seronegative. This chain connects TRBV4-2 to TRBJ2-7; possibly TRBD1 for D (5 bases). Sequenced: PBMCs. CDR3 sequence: CASSQEGLSYEQYF. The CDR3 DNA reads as TGTGCCAGCAGCCAAGAGGGGCTCTCCTACGAGCAGTACTTC.